This record concerns one T cell receptor beta chain sequence. This sample stems from a study of blood T cell repertoires in COVID-19. Study summary: Sites across the United States, Italy and Spain contributed samples from acute and convalescent COVID-19.

Participants came from fewer than 25 US areas, aged about 18 to 95 years. Participants were placed into cohorts based on the clinical history they reported. Authors' analysis steps: Amplification of reference gene primers was used by the study to estimate nucleated cell counts. Profiling relied on immunoSEQ multiplex PCR, and the TCRdb table lists in-frame clones only, not all of them. From that table come the V and J calls and clone size; the DNA was used to work out D and trimming. The table records more than 250,000 clones, around 87% of them present only once. Germline V lookup: CDR1 MNHEY, CDR2 SVGAGI. V was shortened by 5 bases and J by 11 bases, with 18 bases between the two germline ends. The length of the CDR3 is 13 residues.

The sequenced material came from PBMCs or T cells enriched from blood (not recorded which). The TCR was taken from a woman aged 18-29 years with acute COVID-19. This chain joins TRBV6-5 and TRBJ1-1, with D maybe TRBD1 (6 bases). The CDR3 loop is CASSPRSGGAAFF. CDR3 coding DNA: TGTGCCAGCAGTCCGCGATCCGGGGGGGCGGCTTTCTTT.